The 22 T cell receptor beta chains given below trace back to one sample, sequenced in a study of blood T cell repertoires in COVID-19. TCRdb keeps only in-frame clones here, not all; method: immunoSEQ multiplex PCR. The sample yields 65,000 to 95,000 clones, roughly 90% seen once. What was sequenced was peripheral blood. The receptor source for this set is a man aged 45-65 years with active COVID-19.

The V and J genes are TRBV28 and TRBJ1-1; no reliable D call. This CDR3 region has 14 residues. Trimming shortened V by 5 bases and J by 0 bases, and 10 bases separated the two germline ends. Germline CDR1 is MDHEN and CDR2 is SYDVKM. The CDR3, as DNA: TGTGCCAGCAGTACGCGACAACTGAACACTGAAGCTTTCTTT. It is translated as CASSTRQLNTEAFF. The variable domain in full, completed from reference TRBV28 and TRBJ1-1, reads DVKVTQSSRYLVKRTGEKVFLECVQDMDHENMFWYRQDPGLGLRLIYFSYDVKMKEKGDIPEGYSVSREKKERFSLILESASTNQTSMYLCASSTRQLNTEAFFGQGTRLTVV.

The chain couples TRBV30 to TRBJ1-6, with 7 nucleotides matching TRBD1. There are 14 residues in the CDR3. After removal of 2 bases from V and 7 bases from J, the junction contained 5 bases not matched to a gene. The germline gives CDR1 GTSNPN, CDR2 SVGIG (reference sequence). CDR3 loop: CAWSRRGSNSPLHF. DNA for the CDR3: TGTGCCTGGAGTCGCAGGGGGTCGAATTCACCCCTCCACTTT.

This chain links TRBV6-5 with TRBJ2-3, with a possible D match to TRBD2 (5 bases). This CDR3 spans 14 amino acids. V was trimmed by 4 bases and J by 2 bases, leaving 10 bases between them. The germline CDR1 and CDR2 sequences are MNHEY and SVGAGI. As DNA, the CDR3 is TGTGCCAGCAGTTTGGACTCTGCCACAGATACGCAGTATTTT. Translating it yields CASSLDSATDTQYF.

This clone is a singleton in its sample. The genes are TRBV7-2 and TRBJ2-1, with a tentative D call TRBD2 (5 bases). There are 15 residues in the CDR3. Deletions cut 0 bases from V and 2 bases from J, with 8 bases between. Per germline, CDR1 SGHTA and CDR2 FQGNSA. For the CDR3, the DNA is TGTGCCAGCAGCTTAGCGAGGGCGACCTACAATGAGCAGTTCTTC. Translating gives CASSLARATYNEQFF.

V and J are TRBV5-1 and TRBJ2-6; no reliable D call. Trimming removed 0 bases from V and 0 bases from J, with 7 bases in between. Germline V CDR1 and CDR2: SGHRS, YFSETQ. This CDR3 comprises 16 residues. CDR3 sequence: CASSLDLASGANVLTF. The DNA of the CDR3 is TGCGCCAGCAGCTTGGATTTAGCCTCTGGGGCCAACGTCCTGACTTTC.

This clone was seen a single time. The chain carries TRBV20-1 and TRBJ2-2; possibly TRBD1 for D (6 bases). The V end lost 3 bases, the J end lost 1 base, and 15 bases lay between the germline ends. Germline values: CDR1 DFQATT, CDR2 SNEGSKA (reference sequence). The CDR3 is 16 amino acids. The CDR3 is CSASPPGRGNTGELFF. The CDR3 DNA reads as TGCAGTGCTAGTCCGCCGGGCAGGGGGAACACCGGGGAGCTGTTTTTT.

The chain recombines TRBV7-2 with TRBJ2-3; 10 bases map to TRBD2. Trimming at V came to 0 bases and at J to 5 bases, leaving 8 bases not matched to a gene. Looked up from germline, CDR1 is SGHTA and CDR2 is FQGNSA. The CDR3 has 17 residues. Here the CDR3 DNA reads TGTGCCAGCAGCTTAGCCCTAGCGGGGGCCCGGGAAGATACGCAGTATTTT. Its translation is CASSLALAGAREDTQYF.

The chain joins TRBV9 to TRBJ2-1; D is possibly TRBD2 (6 bases). V was shortened by 4 bases and J by 2 bases, with 13 bases between the two germline ends. The CDR3 has 15 amino acids. The germline V gene encodes CDR1 SGDLS and CDR2 YYNGEE. CDR3 sequence (DNA): TGTGCCAGCAGCAAGACTAGAAGGGCCTACAATGAGCAGTTCTTC. Its protein product is CASSKTRRAYNEQFF.

This sequence joins TRBV6-5 and TRBJ1-1; 8 nucleotides align to TRBD1. The CDR3 is 15 residues long. V lost 8 bases, J lost 1 base, and 9 bases stayed unmatched. Germline lookup yields CDR1 MNHEY and CDR2 SVGAGI. In DNA, the CDR3 is TGTGCCAGCCAGACAGGGGAGGTGAGGAACACTGAAGCTTTCTTT. Translating it yields CASQTGEVRNTEAFF.

The V and J genes are TRBV27 and TRBJ1-5, with D tentatively TRBD1 (5 bases). The V end was cut by 3 bases, the J end by 6 bases, with 15 bases between. This CDR3 has 15 residues. Looked up from germline, CDR1 is MNHEY and CDR2 is SMNVEV (reference sequence). The CDR3 sequence is CASSLGGSRGQPQHF. The CDR3 DNA is TGTGCCAGCAGTTTGGGGGGTTCTAGAGGTCAGCCCCAGCATTTT.

The chain is built from TRBV3-1 (or the pseudogene TRBV3-2) and TRBJ2-3; 7 bases line up with TRBD2. J was trimmed by 2 bases and V by 4 bases; bases with no gene match: 3. Germline CDR1 LGHDT, CDR2 YNNKEL (reference sequence). CDR3 length: 14 residues. The CDR3 sequence is CASSPAGYTDTQYF. CDR3 nucleotides: TGTGCCAGCAGCCCAGCGGGGTACACAGATACGCAGTATTTT.

The V call is TRBV7-9, the J call TRBJ1-3; D is undetermined. This CDR3 is 13 amino acids long. Germline V gene lookup returns CDR1 SEHNR and CDR2 FQNEAQ (reference sequence). V was shortened by 5 bases and J by 2 bases, with 7 bases between the two germline ends. CDR3 amino acids: CASSRDTGNTIYF. CDR3 nucleotides: TGTGCCAGCAGCCGGGATACTGGAAACACCATATATTTT. Looking up the rest from reference TRBV7-9 and TRBJ1-3 gives the full variable domain: DTGVSQNPRHKITKRGQNVTFRCDPISEHNRLYWYRQTLGQGPEFLTYFQNEAQLEKSRLLSDRFSAERPKGSFSTLEIQRTEQGDSAMYLCASSRDTGNTIYFGEGSWLTVV.

This clone came up a few times. The genes are TRBV28 and TRBJ1-2; 9 bases match TRBD1. CDR3 length equals 16 residues. CDR1 and CDR2 from the germline V gene are MDHEN and SYDVKM. V was clipped by 7 bases and J by 3 bases; unmatched bases: 12. DNA for the CDR3: TGTGCCAGCACCTCTATTGGGACAGGGACCGACTATGGCTACACCTTC. It yields the protein CASTSIGTGTDYGYTF.

J is TRBJ1-5 and V is TRBV6-2 or TRBV6-3; possible D gene TRBD1, 6 bases. Looked up from germline, CDR1 is MNHEY and CDR2 is SVGEGT. The length of the CDR3 is 19 residues. V lost 5 bases, J lost 0 bases, and 23 bases lay in between. CDR3: CASSTSGAPILYSNQPQHF. The CDR3 DNA reads as TGTGCCAGCAGTACTTCAGGGGCCCCAATTCTATATAGCAATCAGCCCCAGCATTTT.

The chain has TRBV9 and TRBJ2-5; TRBD2 matches at 10 bases. CDR1 and CDR2 (germline): SGDLS, YYNGEE. This CDR3 comprises 16 residues. The V and J ends lost 0 bases and 1 base, in that order; junction bases with no gene match: 3. The CDR3 spells CASSVGVAGGQETQYF. The CDR3 region has the DNA TGTGCCAGCAGCGTAGGTGTAGCGGGGGGCCAAGAGACCCAGTACTTC.

This chain joins TRBV5-5 and TRBJ1-5; D is perhaps TRBD1 (6 bases). The CDR3 length is 15 residues. V was shortened by 1 base and J by 4 bases, with 12 bases between the two germline ends. CDR1 is SGHKS, CDR2 YYEKEE, per germline (reference sequence). The chain's CDR3 is CASSLSGHSNQPQHF. The CDR3 DNA reads TGTGCCAGCAGCTTGTCGGGACACAGTAATCAGCCCCAGCATTTT.

This chain links TRBV4-2 with TRBJ1-2, with D unresolved. Germline CDR1 and CDR2: LGHNA and YNFKEQ. With 0 bases removed from V and 2 bases from J, the gap between germline ends came to 10 bases. The CDR3 extends over 15 amino acids. CDR3 sequence: CASSQESTGNYGYTF. CDR3 bases: TGTGCCAGCAGCCAAGAGTCCACGGGGAACTATGGCTACACCTTC.

The chain has TRBV7-2 and TRBJ2-3; the D gene is possibly TRBD1 (5 bases). The V end was cut by 5 bases, the J end by 0 bases, with 15 bases between. This CDR3 is built from 16 residues. CDR1 is SGHTA and CDR2 is FQGNSA in the germline V gene. The CDR3 coding sequence is TGTGCCAGCAGCCCTACCAGGGCGTTAAGCACAGATACGCAGTATTTT. Amino acids: CASSPTRALSTDTQYF.

This rearrangement joins TRBV3-1 (or the pseudogene TRBV3-2) to TRBJ1-3; D gene uncertain. Trimming stripped 0 bases from V and 4 bases from J, with 16 bases between. Looked up from germline, CDR1 is LGHDT and CDR2 is YNNKEL (reference sequence). The CDR3 spans 17 residues. The DNA of the CDR3 is TGTGCCAGCAGCCAAGATCCGGCTCCGGGAGTCGGAAACACCATATATTTT. It encodes CASSQDPAPGVGNTIYF.

The genes are TRBV28 and TRBJ2-2, with 7 nucleotides matching TRBD1. The CDR3 is 14 amino acids. CDR1 and CDR2 (germline): MDHEN, SYDVKM. Unmatched junction bases numbered 6, after V lost 6 bases and J lost 5 bases. The CDR3 DNA reads TGTGCCAGCAGACCGACAGGGATAACCGGGGAGCTGTTTTTT. It translates to CASRPTGITGELFF.

The J gene is TRBJ1-6, the V gene TRBV4-2; possible D gene TRBD1, 5 bases. This CDR3 has 17 residues. The germline V gene encodes CDR1 LGHNA and CDR2 YNFKEQ. V shed 1 base and J shed 4 bases, with 14 bases lying between them. The CDR3 protein is CASSQVAGPPYNSPLHF. The CDR3 nucleotides read TGTGCCAGCAGCCAAGTGGCAGGGCCCCCTTATAATTCACCCCTCCACTTT.

The genes are TRBV25-1 and TRBJ2-7, with D possibly being TRBD1 (5 bases). V gave up 3 bases and J gave up 6 bases, with 9 bases separating them. Per the germline V gene, CDR1 is MGHDK and CDR2 is SYGVNS. This CDR3 spans 12 amino acids. The CDR3 sequence: CASSDGAFEQYF. DNA for the CDR3: TGTGCCAGCAGTGATGGGGCATTCGAGCAGTACTTC.